This TCR beta chain was sequenced during a study of blood T cells in healthy people across ages. General study points: Possibly, changes in expanded clonotypes were confounded because donor CMV status was unknown.

Concerning this clonotype itself: Its antigen is not identified.

A second PCR, run for 7 to 11 cycles, used a sample-barcoded 5' primer plus a J-beta primer mix. TCRdb reprocessed the 5' RACE reads with MiXCR, giving one entry per CDR3 protein. The repertoire holds more than 800,000 distinct CDR3 sequences, with 25% to 35% as singletons. Trimming left V 0 bases short and J 5 bases short, with 12 bases between. The CDR3 extends over 14 amino acids. Per germline, CDR1 SGHRS and CDR2 YFSETQ. The receptor was isolated from a woman aged 80 or over in good health. This rearrangement joins TRBV5-1 to TRBJ2-7; maybe TRBD2 (6 bases). The sequenced sample was blood. The CDR3 here is CASSLGGEGNEQYF. The CDR3 DNA sequence: TGCGCCAGCAGCTTGGGGGGGGAAGGCAACGAGCAGTACTTC. Drawing the rest from reference TRBV5-1 and TRBJ2-7, the complete variable domain is KAGVTQTPRYLIKTRGQQVTLSCSPISGHRSVSWYQQTPGQGLQFLFEYFSETQRNKGNFPGRFSGRQFSNSRSEMNVSTLELGDSALYLCASSLGGEGNEQYFGPGTRLTVT.